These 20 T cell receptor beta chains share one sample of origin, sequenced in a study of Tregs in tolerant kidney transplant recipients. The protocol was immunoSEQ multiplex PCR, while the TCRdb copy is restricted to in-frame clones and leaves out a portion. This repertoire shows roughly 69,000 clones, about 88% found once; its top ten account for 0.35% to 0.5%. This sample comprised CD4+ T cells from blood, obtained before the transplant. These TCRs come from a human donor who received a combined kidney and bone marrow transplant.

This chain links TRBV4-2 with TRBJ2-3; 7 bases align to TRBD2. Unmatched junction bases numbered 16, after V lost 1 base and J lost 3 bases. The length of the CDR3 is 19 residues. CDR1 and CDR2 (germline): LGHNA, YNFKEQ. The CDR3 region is CASSQGLASGSFSTDTQYF. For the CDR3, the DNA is TGTGCCAGCAGCCAAGGTCTCGCTAGCGGTAGCTTTTCTACAGATACGCAGTATTTT.

The CDR3 DNA follows: TGTGCCAGCAGCCAAGACGGTTCCAGGGGGATGAACACTGAAGCTTTCTTT. This gives the protein CASSQDGSRGMNTEAFF. The V call is TRBV4-2, the J call TRBJ1-1, with 7 bases aligning to TRBD1. After removal of 0 bases from V and 0 bases from J, the junction contained 7 bases not matched to a gene. Germline V lookup: CDR1 LGHNA, CDR2 YNFKEQ. CDR3 size: 17 residues.

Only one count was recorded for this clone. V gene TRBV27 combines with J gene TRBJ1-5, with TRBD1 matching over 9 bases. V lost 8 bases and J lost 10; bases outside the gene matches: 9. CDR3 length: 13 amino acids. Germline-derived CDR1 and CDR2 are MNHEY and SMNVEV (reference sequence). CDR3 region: CASAPGQGVPQHF. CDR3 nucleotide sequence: TGTGCCAGCGCGCCGGGACAGGGTGTTCCCCAGCATTTT.

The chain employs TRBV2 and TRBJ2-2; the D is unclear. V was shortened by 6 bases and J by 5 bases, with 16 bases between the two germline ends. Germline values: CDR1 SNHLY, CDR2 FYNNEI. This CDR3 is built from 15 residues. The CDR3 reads CASSPQLSRTGELFF. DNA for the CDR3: TGTGCCAGCAGCCCCCAACTAAGCAGAACCGGGGAGCTGTTTTTT.

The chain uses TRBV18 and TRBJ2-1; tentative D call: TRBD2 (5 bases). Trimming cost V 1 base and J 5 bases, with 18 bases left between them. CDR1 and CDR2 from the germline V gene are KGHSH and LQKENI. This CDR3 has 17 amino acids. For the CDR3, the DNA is TGTGCCAGCTCACCACGGAGGTTAGGGTTTGTGGACAATGAGCAGTTCTTC. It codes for CASSPRRLGFVDNEQFF.

CDR3 DNA sequence: TGCGCCAGCAGGCCCGGGACAGGGGGCGGGGAGCTGTTTTTT. Translating gives CASRPGTGGGELFF. V is TRBV5-1 and J is TRBJ2-2, with 11 bases aligning to TRBD1. V lost 5 bases and J lost 7; bases outside the gene matches: 4. CDR1 and CDR2 from the germline V gene are SGHRS and YFSETQ. CDR3 size: 14 residues.

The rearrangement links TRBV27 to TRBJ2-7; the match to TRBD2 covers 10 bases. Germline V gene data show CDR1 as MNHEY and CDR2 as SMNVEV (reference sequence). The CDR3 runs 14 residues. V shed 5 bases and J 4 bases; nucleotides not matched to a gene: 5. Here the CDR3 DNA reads TGTGCCAGCAGTGGGTTAGCGGGAGGTTACGAGCAGTACTTC. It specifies CASSGLAGGYEQYF.

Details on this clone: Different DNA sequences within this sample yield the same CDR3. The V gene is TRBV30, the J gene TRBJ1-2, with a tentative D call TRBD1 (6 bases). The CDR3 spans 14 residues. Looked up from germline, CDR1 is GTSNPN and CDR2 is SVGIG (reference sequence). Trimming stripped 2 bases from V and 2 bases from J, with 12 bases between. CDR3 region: CAWSRAGANYGYTF. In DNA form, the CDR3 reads TGTGCCTGGAGTAGGGCAGGGGCCAACTATGGCTACACCTTC.

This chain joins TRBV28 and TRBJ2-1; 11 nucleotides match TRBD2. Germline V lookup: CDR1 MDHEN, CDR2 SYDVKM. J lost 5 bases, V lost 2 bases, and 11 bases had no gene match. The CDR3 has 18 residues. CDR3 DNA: TGTGCCAGCAGTTTACTCCAACCGGGACTAGCGGTTAACAATGAGCAGTTCTTC. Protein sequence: CASSLLQPGLAVNNEQFF.

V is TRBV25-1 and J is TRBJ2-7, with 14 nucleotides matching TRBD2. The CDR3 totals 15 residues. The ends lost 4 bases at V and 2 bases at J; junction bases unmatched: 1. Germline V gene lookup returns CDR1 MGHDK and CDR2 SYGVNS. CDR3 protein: CASSGGLAGAYEQYF. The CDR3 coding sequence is TGTGCCAGCAGTGGGGGACTAGCGGGAGCCTACGAGCAGTACTTC.

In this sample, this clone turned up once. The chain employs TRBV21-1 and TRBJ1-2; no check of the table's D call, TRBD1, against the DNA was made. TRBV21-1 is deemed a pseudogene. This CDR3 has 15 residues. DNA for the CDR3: TGTGCCAGCAGCAAATTGGGCCTTCTTAACTATGGCTACACCTTC. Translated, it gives CASSKLGLLNYGYTF.

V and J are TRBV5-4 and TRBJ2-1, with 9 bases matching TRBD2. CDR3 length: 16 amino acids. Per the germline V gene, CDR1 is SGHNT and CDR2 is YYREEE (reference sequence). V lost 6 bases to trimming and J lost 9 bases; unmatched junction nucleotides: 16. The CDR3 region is CASKRTGGRAEREQFF. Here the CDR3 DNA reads TGTGCCAGCAAAAGGACCGGCGGGAGGGCCGAACGTGAGCAGTTCTTC. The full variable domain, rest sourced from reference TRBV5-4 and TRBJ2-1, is ETGVTQSPTHLIKTRGQQVTLRCSSQSGHNTVSWYQQALGQGPQFIFQYYREEENGRGNFPPRFSGLQFPNYSSELNVNALELDDSALYLCASKRTGGRAEREQFFGPGTRLTVL.

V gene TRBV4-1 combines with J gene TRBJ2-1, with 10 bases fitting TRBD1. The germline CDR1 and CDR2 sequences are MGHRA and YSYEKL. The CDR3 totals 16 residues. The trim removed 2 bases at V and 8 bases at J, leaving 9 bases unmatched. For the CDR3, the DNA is TGCGCCAGCAGCCAACCGCTCCGGGACAGGGGACATGAGCAGTTCTTC. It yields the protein CASSQPLRDRGHEQFF.

CDR3 region: CASSLGLQGSGYEQYF. In DNA, the CDR3 is TGTGCCAGCAGCTTAGGTCTACAGGGTTCCGGCTACGAGCAGTACTTC. The chain couples TRBV13 to TRBJ2-7; a possible D gene is TRBD1 (6 bases). The CDR3 consists of 16 residues. Germline CDR1 reads PRHDT; CDR2 reads FYEKMQ (reference sequence). The V end lost 0 bases, the J end lost 3 bases, and 15 bases lay between the germline ends. Using reference TRBV13 and TRBJ2-7 for the parts outside the CDR3, the full variable domain is AAGVIQSPRHLIKEKRETATLKCYPIPRHDTVYWYQQGPGQDPQFLISFYEKMQSDKGSIPDRFSAQQFSDYHSELNMSSLELGDSALYFCASSLGLQGSGYEQYFGPGTRLTVT.

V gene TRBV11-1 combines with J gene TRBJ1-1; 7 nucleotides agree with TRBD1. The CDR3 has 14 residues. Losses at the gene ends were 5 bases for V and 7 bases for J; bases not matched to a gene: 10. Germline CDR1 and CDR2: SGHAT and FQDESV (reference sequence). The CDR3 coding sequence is TGTGCCAGCAGCCTTTATCGCCGGGACAGTGAAGCTTTCTTT. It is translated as CASSLYRRDSEAFF. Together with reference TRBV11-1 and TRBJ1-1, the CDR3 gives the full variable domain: EAEVAQSPRYKITEKSQAVAFWCDPISGHATLYWYRQILGQGPELLVQFQDESVVDDSQLPKDRFSAERLKGVDSTLKIQPAELGDSAMYLCASSLYRRDSEAFFGQGTRLTVV.

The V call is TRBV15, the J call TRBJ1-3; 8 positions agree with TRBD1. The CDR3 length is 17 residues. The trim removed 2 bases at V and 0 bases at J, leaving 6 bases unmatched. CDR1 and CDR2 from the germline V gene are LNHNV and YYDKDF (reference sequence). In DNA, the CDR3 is TGTGCCACCAGCAGAAATTACAGGGGGATCTCTGGAAACACCATATATTTT. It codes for CATSRNYRGISGNTIYF. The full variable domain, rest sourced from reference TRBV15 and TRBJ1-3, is DAMVIQNPRYQVTQFGKPVTLSCSQTLNHNVMYWYQQKSSQAPKLLFHYYDKDFNNEADTPDNFQSRRPNTSFCFLDIRSPGLGDTAMYLCATSRNYRGISGNTIYFGEGSWLTVV.

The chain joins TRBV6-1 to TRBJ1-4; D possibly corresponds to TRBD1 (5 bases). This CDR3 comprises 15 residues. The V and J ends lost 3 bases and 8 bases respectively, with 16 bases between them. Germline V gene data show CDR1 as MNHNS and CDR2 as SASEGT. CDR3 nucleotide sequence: TGTGCCAGCAGTGACGCCCTGCAGGGTCGGGAAAAACTGTTTTTT. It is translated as CASSDALQGREKLFF.

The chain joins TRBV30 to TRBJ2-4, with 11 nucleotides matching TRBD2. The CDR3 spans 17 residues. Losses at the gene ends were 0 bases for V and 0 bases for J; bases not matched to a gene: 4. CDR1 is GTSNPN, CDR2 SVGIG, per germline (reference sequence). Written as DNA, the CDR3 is TGTGCCTGGAGTGTGGGGACTAGCGGTCTAGCCAAAAACATTCAGTACTTC. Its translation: CAWSVGTSGLAKNIQYF.

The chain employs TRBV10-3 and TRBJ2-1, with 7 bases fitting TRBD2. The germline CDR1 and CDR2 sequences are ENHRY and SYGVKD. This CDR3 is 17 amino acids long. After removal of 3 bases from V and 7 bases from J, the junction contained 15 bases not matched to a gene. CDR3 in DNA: TGTGCCATCAGTGATTCCTATGGGGGAGGGCCGGCGAATGAGCAGTTCTTC. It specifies CAISDSYGGGPANEQFF.

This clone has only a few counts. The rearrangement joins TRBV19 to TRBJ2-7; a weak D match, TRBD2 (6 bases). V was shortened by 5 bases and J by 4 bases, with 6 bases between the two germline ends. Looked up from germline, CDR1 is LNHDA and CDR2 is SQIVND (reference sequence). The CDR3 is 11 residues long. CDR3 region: CASSRGYEQYF. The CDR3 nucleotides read TGTGCCAGTAGTCGGGGGTACGAGCAGTACTTC.